These T cell receptor beta chains were read from a single sample in a study of identical twins. In TCRdb, the 5' RACE reads were re-called with MiXCR into one record per CDR3 protein. The sample consists of 500,000 or so distinct CDR3 sequences, approximately 15% of them appearing once. These data were also reused for a study on yellow fever vaccine responses in identical twins.

Sequenced input: CD4+ T cells sorted from blood. The receptors come from a woman aged 18-29 years in good health. Each CDR3 is given with its conserved first and last residue. D genes are given only for firm matches. Not every row has a clone size; where given, it reads once, few, many or a size class.

CDR3: CASQEVTEAFF
DNA: TGTGCCAGCCAAGAAGTCACTGAAGCTTTCTTT
V: TRBV2
size: few
J: TRBJ1-1
D: .

CDR3: CSARGLAGGPRDTQYF
DNA: TGCAGTGCTAGAGGACTAGCGGGGGGGCCGAGGGATACGCAGTATTTT
V: TRBV20-1
size: .
J: TRBJ2-3
D: TRBD2

CDR3: CASSSGTGVSNEQFF
DNA: TGTGCCAGCAGCTCCGGGACAGGGGTCTCCAATGAGCAGTTCTTC
V: TRBV11-3
size: .
J: TRBJ2-1
D: TRBD1

CDR3: CASRREGGPKDTQYF
DNA: TGTGCCAGCAGGAGAGAGGGGGGGCCTAAAGATACGCAGTATTTT
V: TRBV6-1
size: few
J: TRBJ2-3
D: .

CDR3: CASGIPYNEQFF
DNA: TGTGCCAGCGGAATTCCCTACAATGAGCAGTTCTTC
V: TRBV6-5
size: few
J: TRBJ2-1
D: .

CDR3: CATQVGPSYNEQFF
DNA: TGTGCCACCCAGGTGGGGCCTAGCTACAATGAGCAGTTCTTC
V: TRBV19
size: few
J: TRBJ2-1
D: .

CDR3: CASSYLAGGDEQYF
DNA: TGTGCCAGCAGCTACCTAGCGGGAGGTGACGAGCAGTACTTC
V: TRBV7-6
size: many
J: TRBJ2-7
D: TRBD2

CDR3: CASSLAAGFRGGYTF
DNA: TGTGCCAGCAGTTTAGCGGCAGGGTTCAGAGGTGGCTACACCTTC
V: TRBV12-3/TRBV12-4
size: .
J: TRBJ1-2
D: .

CDR3: CASSEAGVGYTF
DNA: TGTGCCAGCAGTGAAGCGGGGGTTGGCTACACCTTC
V: TRBV6-1
size: .
J: TRBJ1-2
D: .

CDR3: CASSLTGAHHEQYF
DNA: TGTGCCAGCAGTTTAACGGGGGCCCATCACGAGCAGTACTTC
V: TRBV6-2/TRBV6-3
size: .
J: TRBJ2-7
D: .

CDR3: CSAREISGHEQFF
DNA: TGCAGTGCTAGAGAGATTTCGGGCCATGAGCAGTTCTTC
V: TRBV20-1
size: .
J: TRBJ2-1
D: .

CDR3: CASSRTGWNEKLFF
DNA: TGTGCCAGCAGTAGGACAGGGTGGAATGAAAAACTGTTTTTT
V: TRBV6-1
size: few
J: TRBJ1-4
D: TRBD1

CDR3: CASSESGQGRYTGELFF
DNA: TGCGCCAGCAGTGAGTCGGGGCAGGGCCGCTACACCGGGGAGCTGTTTTTT
V: TRBV10-1
size: .
J: TRBJ2-2
D: .

CDR3: CASSQGRMSYEQYF
DNA: TGTGCCAGCAGCCAGGGACGGATGTCCTACGAGCAGTACTTC
V: TRBV11-2
size: few
J: TRBJ2-7
D: .

CDR3: CASSGRTGPSYEQYF
DNA: TGTGCCAGCAGTGGAAGAACCGGACCTTCCTACGAGCAGTACTTC
V: TRBV6-1
size: .
J: TRBJ2-7
D: .

CDR3: CASSFKGLAGQTDTQYF
DNA: TGTGCCAGCAGCTTTAAGGGACTAGCGGGACAAACAGATACGCAGTATTTT
V: TRBV7-2
size: few
J: TRBJ2-3
D: TRBD2

CDR3: CSVALSGTGRDSNQPQHF
DNA: TGCAGCGTTGCTCTCTCCGGGACAGGGCGTGATAGCAATCAGCCCCAGCATTTT
V: TRBV29-1
size: few
J: TRBJ1-5
D: TRBD1

CDR3: CASSSDPGTASGTQYF
DNA: TGCGCCAGCAGCTCGGACCCCGGGACAGCCTCGGGGACCCAGTACTTC
V: TRBV5-1
size: .
J: TRBJ2-5
D: TRBD1

CDR3: CASSQVPQRGAGELFF
DNA: TGTGCCAGCAGCCAAGTCCCCCAGCGGGGTGCCGGGGAGCTGTTTTTT
V: TRBV3-1
size: few
J: TRBJ2-2
D: TRBD2

CDR3: CASSFLKPTETGELFF
DNA: TGTGCCAGCAGCTTCCTAAAACCGACAGAGACCGGGGAGCTGTTTTTT
V: TRBV7-9
size: .
J: TRBJ2-2
D: .

CDR3: CASIPQLAAGELFF
DNA: TGTGCCAGCATACCCCAACTAGCGGCCGGGGAGCTGTTTTTT
V: TRBV11-2
size: .
J: TRBJ2-2
D: TRBD2

CDR3: CASTYLAGPQETQYF
DNA: TGTGCCAGCACGTATTTAGCGGGACCACAAGAGACCCAGTACTTC
V: TRBV12-3/TRBV12-4
size: few
J: TRBJ2-5
D: TRBD2

CDR3: CASTVQAPSIQQYF
DNA: TGTGCCAGCACCGTACAGGCCCCCTCGATCCAGCAGTACTTC
V: TRBV7-8
size: few
J: TRBJ2-7
D: .

CDR3: CASSLATGVTYEQYF
DNA: TGTGCCAGCAGCTTAGCTACGGGAGTAACATACGAGCAGTACTTC
V: TRBV7-9
size: few
J: TRBJ2-7
D: .

CDR3: CASSYSIRETYNSPLHF
DNA: TGTGCCAGCAGTTACTCGATTAGGGAAACCTATAATTCACCCCTCCACTTT
V: TRBV6-5
size: few
J: TRBJ1-6
D: .

CDR3: CASSLVSPGDKNSPLHF
DNA: TGTGCCAGCAGCTTAGTTAGTCCGGGAGATAAAAATTCACCCCTCCACTTT
V: TRBV7-6
size: .
J: TRBJ1-6
D: .

CDR3: CSARGWTSGSATGELFF
DNA: TGCAGTGCTAGAGGTTGGACTAGCGGGAGTGCCACCGGGGAGCTGTTTTTT
V: TRBV20-1
size: few
J: TRBJ2-2
D: TRBD2

CDR3: CASSQSLAGGNQPQHF
DNA: TGTGCCAGCAGCCAATCGTTGGCAGGGGGCAATCAGCCCCAGCATTTT
V: TRBV3-1
size: many
J: TRBJ1-5
D: .

CDR3: CASSPTGLRADYGYTF
DNA: TGTGCCAGCAGCCCCACGGGCCTCCGGGCAGACTATGGCTACACCTTC
V: TRBV13
size: .
J: TRBJ1-2
D: .

CDR3: CASAFRDVNTEAFF
DNA: TGTGCCAGCGCATTCCGGGACGTGAACACTGAAGCTTTCTTT
V: TRBV18
size: .
J: TRBJ1-1
D: .

CDR3: CASSLTDSSTDTQYF
DNA: TGTGCCAGCAGCTTAACAGATTCTAGCACAGATACGCAGTATTTT
V: TRBV7-9
size: .
J: TRBJ2-3
D: .

CDR3: CASSPSGGPNTGELFF
DNA: TGCGCCAGCAGTCCTAGCGGGGGCCCAAACACCGGGGAGCTGTTTTTT
V: TRBV5-1
size: .
J: TRBJ2-2
D: TRBD2

CDR3: CATSRDIWTGGGEQYF
DNA: TGTGCCACCAGCAGAGATATATGGACAGGGGGCGGAGAGCAGTACTTC
V: TRBV15
size: few
J: TRBJ2-7
D: TRBD1

CDR3: CATSDFGRVANTGELFF
DNA: TGTGCCACCAGTGATTTCGGCAGGGTAGCGAACACCGGGGAGCTGTTTTTT
V: TRBV24-1
size: few
J: TRBJ2-2
D: .

CDR3: CASSSGGGDTQYF
DNA: TGCGCCAGCAGCAGCGGGGGAGGAGATACGCAGTATTTT
V: TRBV5-1
size: few
J: TRBJ2-3
D: TRBD2

CDR3: CASSQDPTGGGSNQPQHF
DNA: TGTGCCAGCAGCCAAGACCCGACAGGGGGCGGCAGCAATCAGCCCCAGCATTTT
V: TRBV3-1
size: many
J: TRBJ1-5
D: TRBD1

CDR3: CASSQGGGTSYGYTF
DNA: TGTGCCAGCAGCCAAGGGGGCGGGACCTCCTATGGCTACACCTTC
V: TRBV3-1
size: .
J: TRBJ1-2
D: .

CDR3: CSKAGGTNEQYF
DNA: TGCAGCAAAGCGGGGGGGACGAACGAGCAGTACTTC
V: TRBV20-1
size: .
J: TRBJ2-7
D: TRBD2

CDR3: CASSHRTGLYEQYF
DNA: TGCGCCAGCAGCCACAGGACAGGGCTCTACGAGCAGTACTTC
V: TRBV4-1
size: .
J: TRBJ2-7
D: TRBD1